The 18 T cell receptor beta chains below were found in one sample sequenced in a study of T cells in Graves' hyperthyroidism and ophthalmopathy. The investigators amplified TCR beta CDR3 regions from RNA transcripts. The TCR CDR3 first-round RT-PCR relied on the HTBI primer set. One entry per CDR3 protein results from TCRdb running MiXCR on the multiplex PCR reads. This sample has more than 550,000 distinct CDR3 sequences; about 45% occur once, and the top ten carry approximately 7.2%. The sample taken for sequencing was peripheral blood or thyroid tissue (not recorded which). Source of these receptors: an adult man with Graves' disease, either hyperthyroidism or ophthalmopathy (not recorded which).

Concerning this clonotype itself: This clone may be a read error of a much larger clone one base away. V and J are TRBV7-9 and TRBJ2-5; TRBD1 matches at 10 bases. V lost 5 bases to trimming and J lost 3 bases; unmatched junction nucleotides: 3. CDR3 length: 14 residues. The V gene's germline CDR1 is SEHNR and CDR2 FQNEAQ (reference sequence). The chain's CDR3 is CASSGGTGEETQYF. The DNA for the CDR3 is TGTGCCAGCAGCGGCGGGACAGGGGAAGAGACCCAGTACTTC.

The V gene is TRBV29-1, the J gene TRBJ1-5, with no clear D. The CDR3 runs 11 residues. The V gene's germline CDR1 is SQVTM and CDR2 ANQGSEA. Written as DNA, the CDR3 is TGCAGTGATCGGGTAAATCAGCCCCAGCATTTT. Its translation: CSDRVNQPQHF.

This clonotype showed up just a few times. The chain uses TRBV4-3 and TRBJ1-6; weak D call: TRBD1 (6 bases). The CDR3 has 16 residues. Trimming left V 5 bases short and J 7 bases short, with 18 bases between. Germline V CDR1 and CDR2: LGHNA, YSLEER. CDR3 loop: CASSSRTVMGNSPLHF. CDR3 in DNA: TGCGCCAGCAGCTCTCGGACAGTTATGGGGAATTCACCCCTCCACTTT.

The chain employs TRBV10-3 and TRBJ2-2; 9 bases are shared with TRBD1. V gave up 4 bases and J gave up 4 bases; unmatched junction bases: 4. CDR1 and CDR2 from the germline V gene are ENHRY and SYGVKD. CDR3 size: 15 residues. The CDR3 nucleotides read TGTGCCATCAGTGGGGACAGGGTTGGCACCGGGGAGCTGTTTTTT. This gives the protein CAISGDRVGTGELFF.

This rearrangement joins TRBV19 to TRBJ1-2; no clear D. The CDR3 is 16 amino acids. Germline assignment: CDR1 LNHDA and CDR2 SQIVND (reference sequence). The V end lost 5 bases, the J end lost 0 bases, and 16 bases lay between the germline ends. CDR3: CASSPDRRLANYGYTF. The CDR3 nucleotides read TGTGCCAGTAGTCCCGACCGGCGGCTAGCTAACTATGGCTACACCTTC.

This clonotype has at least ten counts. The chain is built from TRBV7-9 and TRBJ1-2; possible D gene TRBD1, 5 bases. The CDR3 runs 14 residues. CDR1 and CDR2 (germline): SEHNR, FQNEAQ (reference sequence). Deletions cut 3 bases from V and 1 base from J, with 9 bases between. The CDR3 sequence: CASSFGRDNYGYTF. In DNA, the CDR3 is TGTGCCAGCAGCTTCGGCAGGGATAACTATGGCTACACCTTC.

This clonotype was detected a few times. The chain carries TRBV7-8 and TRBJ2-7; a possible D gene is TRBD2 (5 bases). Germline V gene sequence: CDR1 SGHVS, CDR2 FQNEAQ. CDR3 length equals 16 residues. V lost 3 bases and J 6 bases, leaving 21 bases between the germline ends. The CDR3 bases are TGTGCCAGCAGCTTCCCCGAGCGGTCTCCTACACCCGAGCAGTACTTC. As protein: CASSFPERSPTPEQYF.

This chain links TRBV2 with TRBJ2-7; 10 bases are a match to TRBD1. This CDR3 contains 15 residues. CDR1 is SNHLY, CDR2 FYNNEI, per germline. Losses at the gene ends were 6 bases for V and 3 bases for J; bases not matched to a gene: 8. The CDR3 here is CASSGTGAFIYEQYF. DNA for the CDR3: TGTGCCAGCAGCGGGACAGGGGCGTTCATCTACGAGCAGTACTTC.

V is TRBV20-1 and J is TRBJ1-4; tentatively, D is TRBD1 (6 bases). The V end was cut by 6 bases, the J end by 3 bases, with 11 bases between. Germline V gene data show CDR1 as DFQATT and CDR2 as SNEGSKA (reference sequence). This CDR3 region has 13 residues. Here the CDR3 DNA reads TGCAGTGCGAGGACAGTGGCTAATGAAAAACTGTTTTTT. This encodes CSARTVANEKLFF.

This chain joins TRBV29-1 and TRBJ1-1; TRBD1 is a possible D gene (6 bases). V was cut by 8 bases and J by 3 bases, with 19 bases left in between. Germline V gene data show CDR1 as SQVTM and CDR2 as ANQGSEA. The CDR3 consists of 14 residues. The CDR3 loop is CSFERGGRDTEAFF. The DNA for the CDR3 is TGCAGCTTCGAACGCGGGGGGCGGGACACTGAAGCTTTCTTT.

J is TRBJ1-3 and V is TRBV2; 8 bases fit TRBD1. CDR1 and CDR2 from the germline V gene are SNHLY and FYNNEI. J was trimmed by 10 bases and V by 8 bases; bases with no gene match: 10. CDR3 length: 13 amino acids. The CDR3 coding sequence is TGTGCCAGCGAGCCAACAGGGGGTGCTACCATATATTTT. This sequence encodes CASEPTGGATIYF.

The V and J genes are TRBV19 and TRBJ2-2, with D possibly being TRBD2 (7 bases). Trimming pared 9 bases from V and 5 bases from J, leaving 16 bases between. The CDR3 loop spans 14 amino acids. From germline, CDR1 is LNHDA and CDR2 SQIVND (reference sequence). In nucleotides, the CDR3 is TGTGCCAGCAGCGCCGCGGGGGCTACCGGGGAGCTGTTTTTT. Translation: CASSAAGATGELFF.

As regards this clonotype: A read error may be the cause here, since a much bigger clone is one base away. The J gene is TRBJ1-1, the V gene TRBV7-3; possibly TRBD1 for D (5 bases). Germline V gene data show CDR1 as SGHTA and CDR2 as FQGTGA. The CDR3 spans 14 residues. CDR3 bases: TGTGCAGTTAAATCCGGGACTGTGAGCACTGAAGCTTTCTTT. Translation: CAVKSGTVSTEAFF.

CDR3 in DNA: TGTGCCAGCAGTTTGGGGTGGGCCAACGTCCTGACTTTC. Encoded protein: CASSLGWANVLTF. The J gene is TRBJ2-6, the V gene TRBV12-3 or TRBV12-4; D remains unclear. CDR3 length: 13 residues. Trimming shortened V by 3 bases and J by 5 bases, and 5 bases separated the two germline ends.

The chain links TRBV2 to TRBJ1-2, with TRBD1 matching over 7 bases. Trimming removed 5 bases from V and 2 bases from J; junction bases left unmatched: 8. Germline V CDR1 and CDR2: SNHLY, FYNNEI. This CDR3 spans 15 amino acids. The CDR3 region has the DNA TGTGCCAGCAGTCGAGGGGGCAGGCTGAACTATGGCTACACCTTC. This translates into CASSRGGRLNYGYTF.

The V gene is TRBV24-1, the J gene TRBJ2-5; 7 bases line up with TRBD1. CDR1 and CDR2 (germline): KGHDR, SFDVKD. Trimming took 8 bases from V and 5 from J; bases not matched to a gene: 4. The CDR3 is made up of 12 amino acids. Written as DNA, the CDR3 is TGTGCCACCAAAACAGGGGCGGAGACCCAGTACTTC. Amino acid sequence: CATKTGAETQYF.

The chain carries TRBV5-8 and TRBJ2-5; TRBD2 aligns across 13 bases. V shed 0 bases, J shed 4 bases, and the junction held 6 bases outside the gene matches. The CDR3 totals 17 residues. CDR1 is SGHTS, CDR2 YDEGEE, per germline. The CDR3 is CASSLVSRTSGRETQYF. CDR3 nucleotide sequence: TGTGCCAGCAGCTTGGTGTCTAGGACTAGCGGGAGAGAGACCCAGTACTTC.

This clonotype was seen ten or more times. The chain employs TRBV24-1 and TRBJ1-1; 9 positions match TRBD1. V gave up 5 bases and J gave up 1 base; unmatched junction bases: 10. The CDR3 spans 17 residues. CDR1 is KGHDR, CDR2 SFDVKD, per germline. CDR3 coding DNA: TGTGCCACCAGTGCAGCCGGGACAGGGTACGGGAACACTGAAGCTTTCTTT. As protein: CATSAAGTGYGNTEAFF.